This TCR beta chain emerged from a study of shared clonotypes between healthy human individuals. Concerning this clone: Its antigen is not identified.

Replicate PCRs for unsorted PBMC used roughly 300 ng DNA (approximately 31,000 T cell genomes). This table comes from immunoSEQ multiplex PCR, and its TCRdb copy is limited to in-frame clones, with some not included. Here the sample spans fewer than 650,000 clones, approximately 80% being singletons. Looked up from germline, CDR1 is SGHNT and CDR2 is YENEEA. The CDR3 has 16 amino acids. V shed 5 bases, J shed 6 bases, and the junction held 7 bases outside the gene matches. Study-level points and caveats: Only blood was sampled, and tissue TCR repertoires likely differ from blood ones. Among donors, clonotype sharing was expected to be affected by sequencing depth.

The TCR originated in a woman between 35 and 50 years old in good health. Some clones in this sample may be carry-over from other donors' samples. The sequencing sample was made of PBMCs. The chain is built from TRBV11-3 and TRBJ2-2, with 12 bases aligning to TRBD1. As DNA, the CDR3 is TGTGCCAGCAGCCTGAGGGACAGGGGGCTCGCCGGGGAGCTGTTTTTT. Protein: CASSLRDRGLAGELFF. The whole variable domain, filled in from reference TRBV11-3 and TRBJ2-2, reads EAGVVQSPRYKIIEKKQPVAFWCNPISGHNTLYWYLQNLGQGPELLIRYENEEAVDDSQLPKDRFSAERLKGVDSTLKIQPAELGDSAVYLCASSLRDRGLAGELFFGEGSRLTVL.